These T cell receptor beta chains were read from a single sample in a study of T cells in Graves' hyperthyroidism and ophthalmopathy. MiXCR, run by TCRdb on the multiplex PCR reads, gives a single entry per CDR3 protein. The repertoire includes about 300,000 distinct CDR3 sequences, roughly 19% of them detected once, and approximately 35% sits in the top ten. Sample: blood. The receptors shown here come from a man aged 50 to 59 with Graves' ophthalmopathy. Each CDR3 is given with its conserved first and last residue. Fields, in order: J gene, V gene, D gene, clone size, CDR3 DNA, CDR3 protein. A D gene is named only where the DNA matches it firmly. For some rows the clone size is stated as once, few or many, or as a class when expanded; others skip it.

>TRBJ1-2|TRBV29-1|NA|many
TGCAGCGTTCAGGGAGATGGCTACACCTTC
CSVQGDGYTF
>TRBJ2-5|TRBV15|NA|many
TGTGCCACCAGCCAGACCCGCCAAGGGGAGACCCAGTACTTC
CATSQTRQGETQYF
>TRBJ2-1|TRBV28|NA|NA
TGTGCCAGCACTTTATCGGGACTTTACAATGAGCAGTTCTTC
CASTLSGLYNEQFF
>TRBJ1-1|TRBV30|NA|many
TGTGCCTGGAGTGTACGAGGGGGAGGCACTGAAGCTTTCTTT
CAWSVRGGGTEAFF
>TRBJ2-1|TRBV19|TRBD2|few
TGTGCCAGTAGTATTACGGGAGGGCCTAATGAGCAGTTCTTC
CASSITGGPNEQFF
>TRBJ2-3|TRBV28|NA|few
TGTGCCAGCAGCCTTATGAATACGCAGTATTTT
CASSLMNTQYF
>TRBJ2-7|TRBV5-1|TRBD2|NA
TGCGCCAGCAGCTTGGCCTCGGGGGGAAGGAACTACGAGCAGTACTTC
CASSLASGGRNYEQYF
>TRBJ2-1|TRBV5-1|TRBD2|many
TGCGCCAGCAGCTTGGTGGCTAGCGGGAGGGCCAATACGTATGAGCAGTTCTTC
CASSLVASGRANTYEQFF
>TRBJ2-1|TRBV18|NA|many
TGTGCCAGCTCACCACCGATGCTAGCTACCTACAATGAGCAGTTCTTC
CASSPPMLATYNEQFF
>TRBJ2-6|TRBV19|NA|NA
TGTGCCAGTAGTATAGGGGGATCTGGGGCCAACGTCCTGACTTTC
CASSIGGSGANVLTF
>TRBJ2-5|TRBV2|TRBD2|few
TGTGCCAGCAGTGAACTAGCGGGAGGGGGCGAACAAGAGACCCAGTACTTC
CASSELAGGGEQETQYF
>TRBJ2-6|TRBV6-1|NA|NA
TGTGCCAGCACTCCGTTGGGGGCCAACGTCCTGACTTTC
CASTPLGANVLTF
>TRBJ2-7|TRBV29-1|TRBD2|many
TGCAGCGTTTTGTCGCGGGAGAGATACGAGCAGTACTTC
CSVLSRERYEQYF
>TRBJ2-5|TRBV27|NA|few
TGTGCCAGCAGGGGCGTCGGGCGCCAAGAGACCCAGTACTTC
CASRGVGRQETQYF
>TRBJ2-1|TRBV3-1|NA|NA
NA
CASSQEWGQGANERFF
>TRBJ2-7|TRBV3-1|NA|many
TGTGCCAGCAGCCAAGTAGTCGGGCATTACGAGCAGTACTTC
CASSQVVGHYEQYF
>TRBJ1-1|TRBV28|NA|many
TGTGCCAGCAAGAATGGGATGAACACTGAAGCTTTCTTT
CASKNGMNTEAFF
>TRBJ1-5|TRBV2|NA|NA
TGTGCCATTCGTGAAGGGGTTTCCAATCAGCCCCAGCATTTT
CAIREGVSNQPQHF
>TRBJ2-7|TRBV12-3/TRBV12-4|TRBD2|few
TGTGCCAGCAGTTTAGGCGTGGGAGGGGCCTACGAGCAGTACTTC
CASSLGVGGAYEQYF
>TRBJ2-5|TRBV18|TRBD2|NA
TGTGCCAGCTCACCATCACAACTAGCGGGAGAGAATGGTGGAGGTCAAGAGACCCAGTACTTC
CASSPSQLAGENGGGQETQYF
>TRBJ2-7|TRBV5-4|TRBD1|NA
TGTGCCAGCAGCTTGTCGGGACAGGGGGCCGAGCAGTACTTC
CASSLSGQGAEQYF
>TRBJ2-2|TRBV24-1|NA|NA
TGTGCCACCAGTGATCCGCAGGGTCCAGGGAACACCGGGGAGCTGTTTTTT
CATSDPQGPGNTGELFF
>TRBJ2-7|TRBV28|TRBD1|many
TGTGCCAGCACTCTGCCGGGACAGTACTACGAGCAGTACTTC
CASTLPGQYYEQYF
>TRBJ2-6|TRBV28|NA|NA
TGTGCCAGCAGCAACTTTGGGGCCAACGTCCTGACTTTC
CASSNFGANVLTF
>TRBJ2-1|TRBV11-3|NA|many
TGTGCCAGCAGCTCTAACAGATGGGAGCAGTTCTTC
CASSSNRWEQFF
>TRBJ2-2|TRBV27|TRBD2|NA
TGTGCCAGCAGTTTGACTAGCGGGGGAGGGGGGGAGCTGTTTTTT
CASSLTSGGGGELFF
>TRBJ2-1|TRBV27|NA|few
TGTGCCAGCAGTACATATAGGGTTCATGCGGGCAATGAGCAGTTCTTC
CASSTYRVHAGNEQFF
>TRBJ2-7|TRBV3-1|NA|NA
TGTGCCAGCAGCCTCTTCTCCGGGACTTCGAATCCCGAGCAGTACTTC
CASSLFSGTSNPEQYF
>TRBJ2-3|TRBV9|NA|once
TGTGCCAGCAGCGTTTCCGCAGGGAGTAGCACAGATACGCAGTATTTT
CASSVSAGSSTDTQYF
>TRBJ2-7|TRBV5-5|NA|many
TGTGCCAGCAGCTTGGGGGGTCCCTACTACGAGCAGTACTTC
CASSLGGPYYEQYF
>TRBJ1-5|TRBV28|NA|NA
TGTGCCAGCAGGGGGGGGGGCGGGTCCAATCAGCCCCAGCATTTT
CASRGGGGSNQPQHF
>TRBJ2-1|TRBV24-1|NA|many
TGTGCCACCCGCAGCGGACTGGGGGACAATGAGCAGTTCTTC
CATRSGLGDNEQFF
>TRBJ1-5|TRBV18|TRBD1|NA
TGTGCCGGCTCACTCACAGGGGGCGCGGACAATCAGCCCCAGCATTTT
CAGSLTGGADNQPQHF
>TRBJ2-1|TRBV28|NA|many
TGTGCCAGCAGTAAACCGAGCGGTGAGCAGTTCTTC
CASSKPSGEQFF
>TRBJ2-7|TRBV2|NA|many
TGTGCCAGCAGTGATTGGACAGAATACGAGCAGTACTTC
CASSDWTEYEQYF
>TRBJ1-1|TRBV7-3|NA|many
TGTGCCAGCAGCCGTCTTTCGGGGTCTGAAGCTTTCTTT
CASSRLSGSEAFF